The present entry profiles one T cell receptor (beta chain) with its context. No antigen is known for it. It has no much larger one-base neighbor in the sample; base qualities were not kept. Based on the germline V gene, the CDR1 and CDR2 sequences are KGHSH and LQKENI. V is pruned by 6 bases and J by 3 bases, leaving 13 bases of the junction without a gene match. From cysteine to phenylalanine, the CDR3 is 18 amino acids long. Only the CDR3 DNA stays, 54 bases, in frame from base 1. This sample is drawn from a study of regulatory T cells in long-lasting Graves disease (dated by TCRdb to the early 2020s). About the study as a whole: To count as having persistent Graves' disease, a patient had to have received antithyroid drug treatment for over 5 years with TSH receptor autoantibodies remaining persistently positive. The study took place in China and was registered as a clinical trial. Patients with persistent Graves' disease were compared with patients with newly diagnosed Graves' disease using TCR sequencing and RNA sequencing of peripheral blood. TCR sequencing covered roughly 13 persistent and some 20 newly diagnosed Graves' disease patients, approximately 33 samples in total. In the clinical cohort, patients with persistent Graves' disease had used antithyroid drugs for an average of about 10.3 years. Broader findings and caveats from the paper: Peripheral blood alone was examined, since thyroid tissue, which constituted the primary lesion, could not be accessed. The authors noted that the small sample size was a limitation that may lower accuracy. Lower TCR Shannon entropy and fewer highly expanded clones were observed in persistent Graves' disease patients than in newly diagnosed patients, which suggested clonal expansion. More public clonotypes were shared among persistent patients (roughly 2,700) than among newly diagnosed patients (966). TRBV28, TRBJ1-2 and TRBJ2-5 were preferentially used in persistent disease, while TRBV20-1 and TRBJ2-1 were favored in newly diagnosed disease. Only the TCR beta chain was sequenced and analyzed.

The library was built by means of multiplex PCR. These reads were obtained on an Illumina HiSeq 4000. CDR3 regions were amplified by Arm-PCR with iRepertoire HTBI primers to construct TCR beta libraries. Before sequencing, the PCR products went through gel purification. From the authors' description of their analysis: A total of some 65 TRBV and some 13 TRBJ segments were identified across samples and were used for gene usage analysis of CDR3 amino acid clonotypes. COPE and FqMerger were used to merge the filtered high-quality paired reads into contigs. Contigs were aligned with BLAST to IMGT TRBV, TRBD and TRBJ reference genes, and CDR3 was defined per IMGT. Any clonotype with a frequency above 0.1% was classified as a highly expanded clone. Repertoire diversity was measured by Shannon entropy, and V-J evenness by the Gini coefficient. A clonotype was considered public if more than one individual shared it. TCRdb passed the public sequencing reads through fastp at Q25 and MiXCR, retaining productive beta sequences. Each entry merges the rows of one CDR3 protein and shows their most common DNA and genes. These V and J calls derive from TCRdb rather than the authors' analysis. The sample table contains roughly 500,000 distinct CDR3 sequences; only one count was recorded for around 21% of them. Less than 9% of the sample is taken by the ten largest.

The meaning of the sample's time point label: persistent/refractory GD, antithyroid drugs over 5 years with positive TRAb. RNA was extracted from PBMCs in TRIzol for both TCR sequencing and RNA sequencing. Graves' disease was diagnosed according to American Thyroid Association guidelines. Patients were recruited from an endocrinology department in Xi'an, China. Each patient gave about 10 milliliters of peripheral blood, collected in an EDTA anticoagulant tube. PBMCs were isolated by Ficoll Paque Plus density gradient separation without further T cell sorting. An Agilent 2100 Bioanalyzer and agarose gel were used to check RNA quality, while a NanoDrop 2000 measured RNA concentration.

The sequence derives from a female donor with Graves disease. The sequence joins TRBV18 to TRBJ2-2, and TRBD1 aligns with 10 junction nucleotides. The sample in question was peripheral blood mononuclear cells (PBMCs), obtained when the disease was refractory, from a patient treated with antithyroid drugs. The nucleotide sequence reads TGTGCCAGCTCGCCCCGCTTCGACAGGGGGCGCGACACCGGGGAGCTGTTTTTT. This gives the protein CASSPRFDRGRDTGELFF. Extended through the reference TRBV18 and TRBJ2-2 proteins, this CDR3 yields the full variable domain: NAGVMQNPRHLVRRRGQEARLRCSPMKGHSHVYWYRQLPEEGLKFMVYLQKENIIDESGMPKERFSAEFPKEGPSILRIQQVVRGDSAAYFCASSPRFDRGRDTGELFFGEGSRLTVL.